This T cell receptor (beta chain) came from a study of blood T cell repertoires in COVID-19. V was clipped by 5 bases and J by 7 bases; unmatched bases: 11. Germline V lookup: CDR1 SGHNT, CDR2 YENEEA. The CDR3 sequence is 16 residues long. Profiled with immunoSEQ multiplex PCR; TCRdb holds only in-frame clones, not every one. The sample lists 250,000 to 350,000 clones, 90% seen once, with roughly 4.3% in the top ten. The chain joins TRBV11-3 to TRBJ2-1; 10 positions match TRBD2. This clonotype was sampled from a woman aged 18-29 years with acute COVID-19. The sequenced sample was PBMCs or T cells enriched from blood (not recorded which). Here the CDR3 DNA reads TGTGCCAGCAGCCTCAGTCTAGCGGGAGAAAAGAATGAGCAGTTCTTC. It encodes CASSLSLAGEKNEQFF.